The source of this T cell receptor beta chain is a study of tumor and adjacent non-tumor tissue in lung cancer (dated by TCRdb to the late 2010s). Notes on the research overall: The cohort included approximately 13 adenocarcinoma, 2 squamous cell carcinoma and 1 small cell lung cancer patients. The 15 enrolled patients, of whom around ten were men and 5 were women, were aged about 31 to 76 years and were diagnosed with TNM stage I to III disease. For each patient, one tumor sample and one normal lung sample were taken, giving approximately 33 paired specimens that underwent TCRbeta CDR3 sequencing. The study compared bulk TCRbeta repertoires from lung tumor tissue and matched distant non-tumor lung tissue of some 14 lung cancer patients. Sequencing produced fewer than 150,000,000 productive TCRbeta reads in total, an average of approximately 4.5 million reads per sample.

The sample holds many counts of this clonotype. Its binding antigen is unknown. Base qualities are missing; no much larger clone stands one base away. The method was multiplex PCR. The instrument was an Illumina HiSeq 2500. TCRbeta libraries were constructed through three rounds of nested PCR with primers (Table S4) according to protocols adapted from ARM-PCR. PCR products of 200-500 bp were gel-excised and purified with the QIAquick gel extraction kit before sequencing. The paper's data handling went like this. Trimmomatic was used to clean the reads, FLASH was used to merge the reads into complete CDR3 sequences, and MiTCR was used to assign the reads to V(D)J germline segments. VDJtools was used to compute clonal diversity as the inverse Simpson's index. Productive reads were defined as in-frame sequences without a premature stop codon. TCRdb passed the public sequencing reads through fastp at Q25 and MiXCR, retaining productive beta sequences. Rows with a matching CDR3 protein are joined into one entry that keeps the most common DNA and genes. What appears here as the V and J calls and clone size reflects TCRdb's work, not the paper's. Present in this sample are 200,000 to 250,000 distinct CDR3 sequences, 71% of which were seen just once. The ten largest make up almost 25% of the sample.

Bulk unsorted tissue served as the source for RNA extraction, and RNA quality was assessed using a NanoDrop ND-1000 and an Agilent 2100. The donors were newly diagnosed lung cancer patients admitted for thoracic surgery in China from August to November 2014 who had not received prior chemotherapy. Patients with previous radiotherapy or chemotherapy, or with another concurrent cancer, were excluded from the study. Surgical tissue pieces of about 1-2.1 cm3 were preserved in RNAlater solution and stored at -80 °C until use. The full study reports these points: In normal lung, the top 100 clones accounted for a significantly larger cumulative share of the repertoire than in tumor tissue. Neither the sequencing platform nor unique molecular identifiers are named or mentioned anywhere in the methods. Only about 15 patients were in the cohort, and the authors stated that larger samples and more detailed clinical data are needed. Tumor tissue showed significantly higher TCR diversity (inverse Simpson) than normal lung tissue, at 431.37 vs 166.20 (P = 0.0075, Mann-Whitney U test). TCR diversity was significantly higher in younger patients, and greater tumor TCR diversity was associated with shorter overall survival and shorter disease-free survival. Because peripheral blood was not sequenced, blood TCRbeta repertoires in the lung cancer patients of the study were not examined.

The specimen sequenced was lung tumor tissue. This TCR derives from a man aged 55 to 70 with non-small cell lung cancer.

The nucleotide sequence reads TGTGCCAGCAGTTCAGGAGGGGTCGCTGAAGCTTTCTTT. Translated, this gives CASSSGGVAEAFF. The receptor chain draws on TRBV6-1 and TRBJ1-1, with a weak D call of TRBD1 (5 bases match). V loses 5 bases of germline sequence and J loses 6 bases, and the interval between the two ends is 13 bases. There are 13 amino acids in the CDR3, from cysteine to phenylalanine inclusive. Only the CDR3 portion is preserved as DNA: 39 bases, with reading frame beginning at the first base. According to the germline V gene, CDR1 reads MNHNS and CDR2 reads SASEGT.